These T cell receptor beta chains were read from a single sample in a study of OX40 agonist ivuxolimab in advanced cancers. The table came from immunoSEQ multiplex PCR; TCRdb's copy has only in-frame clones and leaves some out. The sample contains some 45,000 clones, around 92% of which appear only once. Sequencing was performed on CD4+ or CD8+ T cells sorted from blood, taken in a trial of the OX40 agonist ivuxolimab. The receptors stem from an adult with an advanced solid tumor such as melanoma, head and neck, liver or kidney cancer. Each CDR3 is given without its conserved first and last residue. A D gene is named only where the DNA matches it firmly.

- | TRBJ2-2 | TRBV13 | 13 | ASSFSEGNTGELF